This is a list of T cell receptor beta chains from one sample in a study of tumor-infiltrating lymphocytes in primary liver carcinoma. TCRdb itself ran the multiplex PCR reads through MiXCR, one entry per CDR3 protein. The data hold some 180,000 distinct CDR3 sequences, with around four fifths observed a single time. The sample consisted of tumor tissue from primary liver carcinoma. The receptors stem from a man aged 35 to 55 with primary liver carcinoma and hepatitis B virus infection. CDR3s include the opening cysteine and the closing phenylalanine or tryptophan. Each record gives: J gene, V gene, clone size, D gene, CDR3 protein, CDR3 DNA. D genes are given only for firm matches. The size of a clone is reported for some rows only, either as once, few or many, or as a class for expanded clones.

J gene: TRBJ2-2
V gene: TRBV6-2/TRBV6-3
clone size: NA
D gene: NA
CDR3 protein: CASSYSSKRRINTGELFF
CDR3 DNA: TGTGCCAGCAGTTACTCGAGTAAGCGGAGGATAAACACCGGGGAGCTGTTTTTT

J gene: TRBJ1-1
V gene: TRBV28
clone size: NA
D gene: TRBD1
CDR3 protein: CANSPLGQGMNTEVFF
CDR3 DNA: TGTGCCAACAGTCCACTTGGACAGGGCATGAACACTGAAGTTTTCTTT

J gene: TRBJ2-3
V gene: TRBV12-3/TRBV12-4
clone size: NA
D gene: NA
CDR3 protein: CAIRGTETQYF
CDR3 DNA: TGTGCCATTCGGGGCACAGAAACGCAGTATTTT

J gene: TRBJ2-3
V gene: TRBV6-1
clone size: NA
D gene: NA
CDR3 protein: CASSEGESSDTQYF
CDR3 DNA: TGTGCCAGTAGTGAAGGCGAGAGCTCAGATACGCAGTATTTT

J gene: TRBJ2-7
V gene: TRBV6-5
clone size: many
D gene: TRBD1
CDR3 protein: CAGKRDRDISYEQYF
CDR3 DNA: TGTGCCGGCAAACGGGACAGGGACATATCCTACGAGCAGTACTTC

J gene: TRBJ2-1
V gene: TRBV6-2/TRBV6-3
clone size: NA
D gene: TRBD2
CDR3 protein: CASNSGLALYNEQIF
CDR3 DNA: TGTGCCAGCAACTCCGGACTAGCCCTATACAATGAGCAGATCTTC

J gene: TRBJ2-1
V gene: TRBV9
clone size: few
D gene: TRBD2
CDR3 protein: CASSVVVGGSPYNEQFF
CDR3 DNA: TGTGCCAGCAGCGTAGTCGTGGGAGGGTCCCCCTACAATGAGCAGTTCTTC

J gene: TRBJ2-4
V gene: TRBV11-1
clone size: NA
D gene: TRBD2
CDR3 protein: CASTFPESSGTKNIQYF
CDR3 DNA: TGTGCCAGCACCTTTCCCGAGAGTAGCGGGACCAAAAACATCCAGTACTTC

J gene: TRBJ2-1
V gene: TRBV30
clone size: NA
D gene: NA
CDR3 protein: CAWSPSGNNKHFF
CDR3 DNA: TGTGCCTGGAGCCCCAGCGGAAACAATAAGCACTTCTTC

J gene: TRBJ2-1
V gene: TRBV6-2/TRBV6-3
clone size: many
D gene: TRBD2
CDR3 protein: CASSYPIAGNEQFF
CDR3 DNA: TGTGCCAGCAGTTACCCCATAGCGGGAAATGAGCAGTTCTTC

J gene: TRBJ1-5
V gene: TRBV10-1
clone size: NA
D gene: NA
CDR3 protein: CASNSGKGVQPQHF
CDR3 DNA: TGCGCCAGCAATTCAGGGAAAGGAGTACAGCCCCAGCATTTT

J gene: TRBJ2-5
V gene: TRBV11-2
clone size: NA
D gene: NA
CDR3 protein: CASSSGASGQESQYF
CDR3 DNA: TGTGCCAGCAGTTCAGGGGCTAGCGGACAAGAGTCCCAGTACTTC

J gene: TRBJ2-4
V gene: TRBV4-3
clone size: NA
D gene: NA
CDR3 protein: CTCSQDGLANIQYF
CDR3 DNA: TGCACCTGCAGCCAAGACGGCCTGGCGAACATTCAGTACTTC

J gene: TRBJ2-1
V gene: TRBV7-3
clone size: NA
D gene: NA
CDR3 protein: CASSLRARDNYNEQFF
CDR3 DNA: TGTGCCAGCAGCTTAAGGGCGAGAGATAACTACAATGAGCAGTTCTTC

J gene: TRBJ2-7
V gene: TRBV5-4
clone size: NA
D gene: NA
CDR3 protein: CASSPVSYGGYEQYF
CDR3 DNA: TGTGCCAGCAGTCCCGTCTCCTATGGCGGCTACGAGCAGTATTTC

J gene: TRBJ2-3
V gene: TRBV14
clone size: NA
D gene: NA
CDR3 protein: CPSSRGHTDTQFF
CDR3 DNA: TGTCCCAGCAGCCGAGGACACACAGATACGCAGTTTTTT

J gene: TRBJ1-6
V gene: TRBV20-1
clone size: NA
D gene: NA
CDR3 protein: CSARKGYNSPLHF
CDR3 DNA: TGCAGTGCTAGGAAAGGGTATAATTCACCCCTCCACTTT

J gene: TRBJ2-5
V gene: TRBV4-1
clone size: NA
D gene: NA
CDR3 protein: CASSQDWGAHKETQYF
CDR3 DNA: TGCGCAAGTAGCCAAGATTGGGGAGCTCACAAAGAGACCCAGTACTTC

J gene: TRBJ2-1
V gene: TRBV11-1
clone size: NA
D gene: NA
CDR3 protein: CASSLRRRDSYDEQFF
CDR3 DNA: TGTGCCAGCAGCTTACGGCGCAGGGACTCCTACGATGAGCAGTTCTTC

J gene: TRBJ2-3
V gene: TRBV5-6
clone size: NA
D gene: NA
CDR3 protein: CASSLEVARPTDTHYF
CDR3 DNA: TGTGCCAGCAGCTTGGAGGTAGCCCGGCCCACAGATACGCACTATTTT

J gene: TRBJ2-7
V gene: TRBV11-2
clone size: once
D gene: NA
CDR3 protein: CASSSSEWIQQYF
CDR3 DNA: TGTGCCAGCAGCTCAAGTGAGTGGATCCAGCAGTACTTC

J gene: TRBJ2-1
V gene: TRBV5-1
clone size: NA
D gene: NA
CDR3 protein: CGSSTQGSSYNEQFF
CDR3 DNA: TGCGGCAGTAGCACCCAGGGGTCCTCCTACAATGAGCAGTTCTTC

J gene: TRBJ2-6
V gene: TRBV29-1
clone size: NA
D gene: NA
CDR3 protein: CSVELGGSGANILTF
CDR3 DNA: TGCAGCGTTGAACTGGGGGGATCTGGGGCCAACATACTGACTTTC

J gene: TRBJ2-1
V gene: TRBV29-1
clone size: NA
D gene: TRBD1
CDR3 protein: CSAGTGGYIQQFF
CDR3 DNA: TGCAGCGCTGGGACAGGGGGATACATTCAGCAGTTCTTC

J gene: TRBJ2-7
V gene: TRBV11-1
clone size: NA
D gene: TRBD1
CDR3 protein: CAISLGQAGESSYEQYF
CDR3 DNA: TGTGCCATCAGCTTAGGACAGGCGGGTGAAAGCTCCTACGAGCAGTACTTC

J gene: TRBJ2-7
V gene: TRBV14
clone size: NA
D gene: NA
CDR3 protein: CASGPSGRKLYEQYF
CDR3 DNA: TGTGCCAGCGGCCCCTCGGGACGGAAGTTATACGAGCAGTACTTC

J gene: TRBJ1-6
V gene: TRBV12-3/TRBV12-4
clone size: NA
D gene: NA
CDR3 protein: CASSADRQYSPLQF
CDR3 DNA: TGTGCCAGCAGTGCAGACAGACAATATTCACCGCTCCAATTT

J gene: TRBJ2-5
V gene: TRBV5-4
clone size: few
D gene: NA
CDR3 protein: CANSLNGDGQETQYF
CDR3 DNA: TGTGCCAACAGCTTGAATGGGGACGGCCAAGAGACCCAATACTTC

J gene: TRBJ2-1
V gene: TRBV19
clone size: NA
D gene: NA
CDR3 protein: CASSMSRGYNEQFF
CDR3 DNA: TGTGCCAGTAGTATGAGTAGGGGCTACAATGAGCAGTTCTTC

J gene: TRBJ1-5
V gene: TRBV29-1
clone size: NA
D gene: NA
CDR3 protein: CSAQAGPPGGNQPQHF
CDR3 DNA: TGCAGCGCCCAGGCAGGGCCACCCGGAGGGAATCAGCCCCAGCATTTT

J gene: TRBJ1-2
V gene: TRBV6-2/TRBV6-3
clone size: NA
D gene: NA
CDR3 protein: CASIQTGAGYAF
CDR3 DNA: TGTGCCAGCATTCAAACAGGTGCTGGCTACGCCTTC

J gene: TRBJ2-1
V gene: TRBV5-1
clone size: NA
D gene: TRBD2
CDR3 protein: CASSLAPSGRAAEQFF
CDR3 DNA: TGCGCCAGCAGCTTGGCCCCTAGCGGGAGGGCCGCCGAGCAGTTCTTC

J gene: TRBJ2-1
V gene: TRBV6-2/TRBV6-3
clone size: many
D gene: NA
CDR3 protein: CASSPDHYRNEQFF
CDR3 DNA: TGTGCCAGCAGTCCTGACCACTACCGCAATGAGCAGTTCTTC

J gene: TRBJ2-2
V gene: TRBV7-3
clone size: NA
D gene: NA
CDR3 protein: CTSSTDTGELFF
CDR3 DNA: TGTACCAGCAGCACGGATACCGGGGAGCTGTTTTTT

J gene: TRBJ2-7
V gene: TRBV6-1
clone size: NA
D gene: NA
CDR3 protein: CATSECTGNEQYF
CDR3 DNA: TGTGCCACCAGCGAATGTACAGGGAACGAGCAGTACTTC

J gene: TRBJ2-2
V gene: TRBV11-2
clone size: NA
D gene: NA
CDR3 protein: CDSAGQLNTGEPYF
CDR3 DNA: TGTGACAGCGCGGGTCAGTTGAACACCGGGGAGCCGTATTTT

J gene: TRBJ1-2
V gene: TRBV5-5
clone size: once
D gene: NA
CDR3 protein: CASSLTWGEECGYTF
CDR3 DNA: TGTGCCAGCAGCTTGACTTGGGGGGAGGAATGCGGCTACACCTTC

J gene: TRBJ1-1
V gene: TRBV4-1
clone size: once
D gene: TRBD1
CDR3 protein: CAISLGTGALNTEAFF
CDR3 DNA: TGCGCCATCAGTCTCGGGACAGGGGCCCTGAACACTGAAGCTTTCTTT

J gene: TRBJ2-1
V gene: TRBV4-1
clone size: many
D gene: NA
CDR3 protein: CASRREESGQLNSVQFF
CDR3 DNA: TGCGCCAGCAGGAGGGAGGAATCAGGACAGCTTAATAGCGTGCAGTTCTTC

J gene: TRBJ1-1
V gene: TRBV4-2
clone size: once
D gene: NA
CDR3 protein: CASSPEIEAFF
CDR3 DNA: TGTGCCAGTAGCCCGGAAATTGAGGCTTTCTTT

J gene: TRBJ2-1
V gene: TRBV4-2
clone size: NA
D gene: NA
CDR3 protein: CASSHAGERGNNEHFF
CDR3 DNA: TGTGCCAGCAGCCACGCCGGGGAACGGGGGAATAATGAGCACTTCTTC

J gene: TRBJ2-7
V gene: TRBV5-1
clone size: NA
D gene: NA
CDR3 protein: CASSLGEKRARNEQYF
CDR3 DNA: TGCGCCAGCAGCTTGGGGGAAAAGAGGGCGCGGAACGAGCAGTACTTC

J gene: TRBJ2-3
V gene: TRBV10-3
clone size: many
D gene: TRBD2
CDR3 protein: CAISEPGLAGATDTQYF
CDR3 DNA: TGTGCCATCAGTGAGCCAGGACTAGCGGGAGCGACAGATACGCAGTATTTT

J gene: TRBJ2-2
V gene: TRBV12-3/TRBV12-4
clone size: NA
D gene: TRBD2
CDR3 protein: CASTLTSGNAGELFF
CDR3 DNA: TGTGCCAGCACCCTGACTAGCGGGAATGCCGGGGAGCTGTTTTTT

J gene: TRBJ2-5
V gene: TRBV6-2/TRBV6-3
clone size: NA
D gene: NA
CDR3 protein: CARNSHPRDLLYQETQYF
CDR3 DNA: TGTGCCAGGAATTCCCACCCTCGGGATCTCCTGTACCAAGAGACCCAGTACTTC

J gene: TRBJ2-4
V gene: TRBV7-9
clone size: few
D gene: TRBD1
CDR3 protein: CASSHGQGGDIQYF
CDR3 DNA: TGTGCCAGCAGTCATGGACAGGGGGGGGACATTCAGTACTTC

J gene: TRBJ1-4
V gene: TRBV6-5
clone size: few
D gene: NA
CDR3 protein: CASSGRQSEKLFF
CDR3 DNA: TGTGCCAGCAGCGGCAGGCAATCTGAAAAACTGTTTTTT